Below are 20 T cell receptor beta chains sequenced from a single sample in a study of cytomegalovirus exposure and HLA in healthy donors. 13 Jbeta primers and 60 Vbeta primers were used for the PCR. TCRdb keeps only in-frame clones here, not all; method: immunoSEQ multiplex PCR. The sample includes 37,000 or so clones, around 70% of them seen just once. Material: PBMCs. The receptors here all came from a man younger than 45 in good health and CMV-seronegative.

The gene calls are TRBV6-5 and TRBJ2-7; TRBD1 is a possible D gene (6 bases). The V end was cut by 6 bases, the J end by 9 bases, with 12 bases between. Per germline, CDR1 MNHEY and CDR2 SVGAGI. CDR3 length: 11 amino acids. This CDR3 reads CASRRQGRQYF. CDR3 coding DNA: TGTGCCAGCAGGAGGCAGGGGCGGCAGTACTTC.

This chain joins TRBV2 and TRBJ2-1; a weak D match, TRBD2 (5 bases). Per the germline V gene, CDR1 is SNHLY and CDR2 is FYNNEI. Trimming stripped 4 bases from V and 0 bases from J, with 10 bases between. The CDR3 length is 15 residues. Written as DNA, the CDR3 is TGTGCCAGCAGTGGACGGGATGCCTCCTACAATGAGCAGTTCTTC. The encoded protein is CASSGRDASYNEQFF.

The rearrangement joins TRBV5-5 to TRBJ1-5; D is perhaps TRBD1 (6 bases). The CDR3 consists of 16 residues. Germline V gene data show CDR1 as SGHKS and CDR2 as YYEKEE (reference sequence). V was pared by 4 bases and J by 5 bases, with 19 bases between. CDR3 loop: CASSIRQAPGDQPQHF. CDR3 coding DNA: TGTGCCAGCAGCATCCGACAGGCCCCAGGGGATCAGCCCCAGCATTTT.

The rearrangement joins TRBV7-7 to TRBJ2-5; maybe TRBD2 (6 bases). The germline V and J ends were trimmed by 8 bases and 4 bases, with 8 bases remaining between them. The CDR3 is 11 amino acids. Per germline, CDR1 SSHAT and CDR2 FNYEAQ (reference sequence). The CDR3 loop is CASSGGETQYF. The CDR3 DNA follows: TGTGCCAGCTCCGGGGGAGAGACCCAGTACTTC.

The chain recombines TRBV9 with TRBJ2-5, with a weak D call TRBD2 (6 bases). Germline CDR1 SGDLS, CDR2 YYNGEE. CDR3 length: 16 residues. Trimming took off 3 bases at V and 2 bases at J, with 17 bases between the two ends. The CDR3 reads CASSAEPGVLQETQYF. CDR3 in DNA: TGTGCCAGCAGCGCTGAACCGGGGGTATTACAAGAGACCCAGTACTTC.

About this clone: This CDR3 is also generated by other DNA sequences in the sample. The V and J genes are TRBV19 and TRBJ2-7, with D tentatively TRBD1 (5 bases). Between the trimmed V and J ends, which lost 3 bases and 4 bases, there was a span of 10 bases. Germline CDR1 is LNHDA and CDR2 is SQIVND (reference sequence). The CDR3 length is 13 residues. CDR3 sequence: CASSIRTFYEQYF. CDR3 DNA sequence: TGTGCCAGTAGTATCCGGACATTTTACGAGCAGTACTTC.

The V call is TRBV27, the J call TRBJ1-1, with D possibly being TRBD1 (5 bases). Trimming cost V 4 bases and J 5 bases, with 8 bases left between them. CDR3 size: 12 residues. Germline V gives CDR1 MNHEY, CDR2 SMNVEV (reference sequence). CDR3 DNA sequence: TGTGCCAGCAGTTCTGCAGGGACTGAAGCTTTCTTT. Encoded protein: CASSSAGTEAFF.

The chain carries TRBV6-5 and TRBJ2-1; perhaps TRBD1 as D (6 bases). Per germline, CDR1 MNHEY and CDR2 SVGAGI. Trimming cost V 9 bases and J 8 bases, with 17 bases left between them. This CDR3 has 13 residues. The CDR3 bases are TGTGCCAGTGCCCCCGGGACAAGGGATGAGCAGTTCTTC. Protein product: CASAPGTRDEQFF.

This clone turned up a few times. The CDR3 nucleotides are TGTGCCTGGAGTGTCAGTACCTACGAGCAGTACTTC. Protein: CAWSVSTYEQYF. The chain joins TRBV30 to TRBJ2-7, with D uncertain. The CDR3 length is 12 residues. CDR1 and CDR2 from the germline V gene are GTSNPN and SVGIG (reference sequence). V was shortened by 0 bases and J by 2 bases, with 5 bases between the two germline ends.

The chain joins TRBV5-1 to TRBJ1-2, with 9 positions matching TRBD1. The junction had 1 base not matched to a gene; V was cut back by 0 bases and J by 1 base. The CDR3 length is 15 residues. The germline gives CDR1 SGHRS, CDR2 YFSETQ. Here the CDR3 reads CASSLGTGVNYGYTF. As DNA, the CDR3 is TGCGCCAGCAGCTTGGGGACAGGGGTTAACTATGGCTACACCTTC.

CDR3 region: CASSLWGGGVVTDTQYF. The CDR3 DNA reads TGTGCCAGCAGCTTGTGGGGCGGTGGGGTGGTGACAGATACGCAGTATTTT. The chain employs TRBV7-8 and TRBJ2-3; D perhaps matches TRBD1 (5 bases). Between the trimmed V and J ends, which lost 3 bases and 3 bases, there was a span of 19 bases. Germline V CDR1 and CDR2: SGHVS, FQNEAQ. The CDR3 has 17 residues. Drawing the rest from reference TRBV7-8 and TRBJ2-3, the complete variable domain is GAGVSQSPRYKVAKRGQDVALRCDPISGHVSLFWYQQALGQGPEFLTYFQNEAQLDKSGLPSDRFFAERPEGSVSTLKIQRTQQEDSAVYLCASSLWGGGVVTDTQYFGPGTRLTVL.

This clone turned up a few times. J is TRBJ1-1 and V is TRBV19; 8 bases are shared with TRBD1. CDR3 length: 13 amino acids. The germline V gene encodes CDR1 LNHDA and CDR2 SQIVND (reference sequence). V was pared by 5 bases and J by 6 bases, with 5 bases of the junction left unmatched. The DNA of the CDR3 is TGTGCCAGTAGTCTTCAGGGGGCGGCTGAAGCTTTCTTT. This gives the protein CASSLQGAAEAFF.

The V and J genes are TRBV19 and TRBJ2-2; TRBD2 aligns across 8 bases. V gave up 3 bases and J gave up 3 bases; unmatched junction bases: 12. Germline V gives CDR1 LNHDA, CDR2 SQIVND (reference sequence). The CDR3 contains 18 residues. CDR3 residues: CASSIIGSGDYHTGELFF. In DNA form, the CDR3 reads TGTGCCAGTAGTATCATAGGTAGCGGGGATTATCACACCGGGGAGCTGTTTTTT.

The rearrangement links TRBV27 to TRBJ1-5; D is undetermined. The germline V gene encodes CDR1 MNHEY and CDR2 SMNVEV (reference sequence). V was trimmed by 7 bases and J by 3 bases, leaving 13 bases between them. CDR3 length: 14 residues. DNA of the CDR3: TGTGCCAGCACGCCGGCAGGTTCCAATCAGCCCCAGCATTTT. It is translated as CASTPAGSNQPQHF.

The chain recombines TRBV7-9 with TRBJ1-2; possible D gene TRBD1, 6 bases. The CDR3 has 14 amino acids. V shed 5 bases and J shed 7 bases, with 17 bases lying between them. CDR1 SEHNR and CDR2 FQNEAQ come from the germline V gene (reference sequence). This chain's CDR3 is CASSDRTVGSGYTF. The DNA for the CDR3 is TGTGCCAGCAGCGACCGGACAGTAGGATCTGGCTACACCTTC.

In this sample, this clone turned up a few times. The chain has TRBV6-1 and TRBJ1-1; D call uncertain. Trimming removed 4 bases at V and 3 bases at J, with 6 bases between. Germline V gene sequence: CDR1 MNHNS, CDR2 SASEGT. The CDR3 sequence is 12 residues long. CDR3 DNA sequence: TGTGCCAGCAGTGTTTCGGACACTGAAGCTTTCTTT. Protein product: CASSVSDTEAFF.

The chain has TRBV7-7 and TRBJ2-3; 8 positions match TRBD1. Trimming cost V 2 bases and J 4 bases; bases outside gene matches: 5. This CDR3 has 15 residues. The germline gives CDR1 SSHAT, CDR2 FNYEAQ (reference sequence). The CDR3 here is CASSLTGGRSDTQYF. CDR3 nucleotide sequence: TGTGCCAGCAGCTTAACAGGGGGGAGGTCAGATACGCAGTATTTT.

The chain carries TRBV20-1 and TRBJ2-7; 7 bases are shared with TRBD2. Germline loops: CDR1 DFQATT, CDR2 SNEGSKA (reference sequence). The CDR3 has 11 amino acids. The chain's CDR3 is CSGWSGIEQYF. The CDR3, as DNA: TGCAGCGGATGGAGCGGGATTGAGCAGTACTTC.

The J gene is TRBJ2-1, the V gene TRBV12-5, with 8 bases that match TRBD1. Germline trimming cut 3 bases from V and 0 bases from J; bases unmatched to any gene: 4. The CDR3 runs 16 residues. Germline V gene data show CDR1 as LGHNT and CDR2 as FRNRAP. Written as DNA, the CDR3 is TGTGCTAGTGGTTTAAACAGGGGGAGCTCCTACAATGAGCAGTTCTTC. It encodes CASGLNRGSSYNEQFF.

This clone has just one count. The rearrangement links TRBV15 to TRBJ2-7; 7 bases fit TRBD1. CDR1 LNHNV and CDR2 YYDKDF come from the germline V gene (reference sequence). The V gene end was trimmed by 5 bases and the J gene end by 7 bases; junction bases not matched to a gene: 11. This CDR3 has 14 residues. CDR3 coding DNA: TGTGCCACCAGCGAAGAAGACAGGGTTGGAGAGCAGTACTTC. This translates into CATSEEDRVGEQYF.